This paragraph covers one T cell receptor (beta chain) sequence. What it recognizes is unknown. Germline CDR1 and CDR2: SGHKS and YYEKEE (reference sequence). This CDR3 region has 13 residues. Trimming removed 3 bases from V and 8 bases from J, with 11 bases in between. The PCR made use of 60 Vbeta and 13 Jbeta primers. Clones were read by immunoSEQ multiplex PCR, and TCRdb kept only the in-frame ones, dropping some. The table has a few hundred thousand clones, 92% seen once. The source of the sample is a study of cytomegalovirus exposure and HLA in healthy donors. Overall study findings and caveats: Sequencing probably produced one cluster of sequence variants that were highly shared.

The chain combines TRBV5-5 with TRBJ1-4, with a weak D call TRBD1 (5 bases). The sample comprised PBMCs. This receptor was identified in a girl aged 2-10 years in good health and CMV-seronegative. CDR3 bases: TGTGCCAGCAGCTCCGGGGGAGGCGAAAAACTGTTTTTT. Its protein product is CASSSGGGEKLFF.